This TCR beta chain appears in the sequencing data of a study of T cells in Graves' hyperthyroidism and ophthalmopathy. From RNA transcripts, TCR beta CDR3 regions were amplified. The primer set for the first-round RT-PCR of the TCR CDR3 was HTBI. TCRdb re-derived calls from the multiplex PCR reads in MiXCR, one entry per CDR3 protein. The data hold a few hundred thousand distinct CDR3 sequences, with under 60% observed a single time. This CDR3 spans 11 amino acids. V lost 3 bases and J lost 5, with 5 bases in between. In germline, CDR1 is LGHDT, CDR2 YNNKEL (reference sequence). This clonotype was observed many times. Uncontrolled infection, other autoimmune disease, pregnancy and lactation each barred patients from inclusion.

This clonotype was sampled from an adult woman with Graves' disease, either hyperthyroidism or ophthalmopathy (not recorded which). The sequencing input was peripheral blood or thyroid tissue (not recorded which). This sequence joins TRBV3-1 and TRBJ2-7; no definite D call. The CDR3 DNA is TGTGCCAGCAGCCAGGTCAACGAGCAGTACTTC. Its protein product is CASSQVNEQYF.